Shown below are 22 T cell receptor beta chains from a single sample sequenced in a study of lymphopenia after photon versus proton radiotherapy. The assay was immunoSEQ multiplex PCR, and TCRdb's table has in-frame clones only and misses some. The data hold approximately 20,000 clones, with roughly nine tenths observed a single time. The source was peripheral blood, collected from a patient treated with proton-based radiotherapy. All receptors come from a man aged 65-85 years with pancreatic cancer.

The chain employs TRBV9 and TRBJ2-2; tentative D call: TRBD2 (6 bases). The CDR3 totals 16 residues. Germline CDR1 and CDR2: SGDLS and YYNGEE. V was clipped by 0 bases and J by 6 bases, with 15 bases between them. The CDR3 bases are TGTGCCAGCAGCGTAGGGGACTCTCCAGGTGCCGGGGAGCTGTTTTTT. This codes for CASSVGDSPGAGELFF.

The V and J genes are TRBV6-1 and TRBJ2-1; 11 bases line up with TRBD2. This CDR3 comprises 13 residues. Losses at the gene ends were 10 bases for V and 10 bases for J; bases not matched to a gene: 9. Looked up from germline, CDR1 is MNHNS and CDR2 is SASEGT. The CDR3 DNA reads TGTGCCACCCTGGGGTTAGCGGGAGGGGAGCAGTTCTTC. Its translation: CATLGLAGGEQFF.

The chain employs TRBV1 and TRBJ1-2; TRBD1 is the table's D call, not checked against the DNA. TRBV1 has pseudogene status. The CDR3 has 14 residues. The CDR3 sequence is CTSSQVGQGYGYTF. The CDR3 nucleotides are TGCACCAGCAGCCAAGTTGGTCAGGGCTATGGCTACACCTTC.

The chain has TRBV18 and TRBJ1-3; TRBD1 might be the D (6 bases). CDR3 length: 16 residues. V lost 3 bases to trimming and J lost 0 bases, with 12 bases between them. The germline V gene has CDR1 KGHSH and CDR2 LQKENI. Here the CDR3 reads CASSPDSRLSGNTIYF. Written as DNA, the CDR3 is TGTGCCAGCTCACCGGACAGCCGCCTCTCTGGAAACACCATATATTTT.

V usage is TRBV15 and J usage is TRBJ1-5; 7 bases align to TRBD1. The CDR3 runs 15 residues. Germline trimming cut 4 bases from V and 5 bases from J; bases unmatched to any gene: 8. Per the germline V gene, CDR1 is LNHNV and CDR2 is YYDKDF (reference sequence). For the CDR3, the DNA is TGTGCCACCAGCACGGGACAGCAGATTTATCAGCCCCAGCATTTT. It is translated as CATSTGQQIYQPQHF.

This chain links TRBV5-8 with TRBJ2-1; a possible D gene is TRBD2 (5 bases). The CDR3 loop spans 15 amino acids. Between the trimmed V and J ends, which lost 1 base and 7 bases, there was a span of 15 bases. Germline CDR1 is SGHTS and CDR2 is YDEGEE. The CDR3, as DNA: TGTGCCAGCAGCTTGACGTCTAGCTTTCAGAATGAGCAGTTCTTC. Translation: CASSLTSSFQNEQFF.

The V gene is TRBV21-1, the J gene TRBJ2-5; the table's TRBD2 call for D was not verified on the DNA. The J call may be mistaken, given a closer DNA end match to TRBJ2-7. TRBV21-1 is flagged as a pseudogene. This CDR3 comprises 13 residues. CDR3 DNA: TGTGCCAGCATCTACGGGATCCCCTACGAGCAGTACTTC. Residues: CASIYGIPYEQYF.

The chain couples TRBV2 to TRBJ1-2; 7 bases align to TRBD1. The CDR3 has 21 residues. CDR1 and CDR2 (germline): SNHLY, FYNNEI. V trimming: 5 bases; J trimming: 2 bases; junction bases outside the gene matches: 26. The CDR3: CASSPARWYRDREGSNYGYTF. CDR3 in DNA: TGTGCCAGCAGTCCCGCCCGGTGGTATCGGGACAGAGAAGGTTCAAACTATGGCTACACCTTC.

The chain carries TRBV13 and TRBJ1-3; D not resolved. The germline V and J ends were trimmed by 3 bases and 2 bases, with 8 bases remaining between them. The germline CDR1 and CDR2 sequences are PRHDT and FYEKMQ (reference sequence). The CDR3 sequence is 14 residues long. The CDR3, as DNA: TGTGCCAGCAGCTTTACGGAGGCTGGAAACACCATATATTTT. It is translated as CASSFTEAGNTIYF.

A single count supports this clone. The chain recombines TRBV7-9 with TRBJ2-1; possibly TRBD1 or TRBD2 for D (6 bases each). V lost 5 bases to trimming and J lost 0 bases, with 14 bases between them. The CDR3 contains 16 residues. Germline loops: CDR1 SEHNR, CDR2 FQNEAQ (reference sequence). The CDR3 region has the DNA TGTGCCAGCAGCCCGGGGGCTGTGAGCTCCTACAATGAGCAGTTCTTC. Translation: CASSPGAVSSYNEQFF.

The sample holds one count of this clone. The chain links TRBV2 to TRBJ2-2; 10 nucleotides line up with TRBD2. The CDR3 has 15 amino acids. Germline V gives CDR1 SNHLY, CDR2 FYNNEI. The V and J ends lost 11 bases and 3 bases, in that order; junction bases with no gene match: 9. Here the CDR3 reads CAGTGTSVDTGELFF. The CDR3 DNA is TGTGCCGGGACCGGGACTAGCGTTGACACCGGGGAGCTGTTTTTT.

The rearrangement uses TRBV7-2 and TRBJ1-1; 8 nucleotides line up with TRBD1. Per germline, CDR1 SGHTA and CDR2 FQGNSA. J lost 8 bases, V lost 5 bases, and 10 bases had no gene match. CDR3 size: 14 residues. The CDR3, as DNA: TGTGCCAGCAGCCCGCGACAGGGGCCCCCGGAAGCTTTCTTT. Translating gives CASSPRQGPPEAFF.

The CDR3 region is CASSPLGETQYF. CDR3 nucleotides: TGTGCCAGCTCACCCTTGGGAGAGACCCAGTACTTC. The chain is built from TRBV18 and TRBJ2-5, with D uncertain. The CDR3 runs 12 residues. The V end lost 3 bases, the J end lost 4 bases, and 6 bases lay between the germline ends. CDR1 KGHSH and CDR2 LQKENI come from the germline V gene.

A few counts support this clone. The chain uses TRBV4-1 and TRBJ1-1; D is unclear. The CDR3 totals 14 residues. Trimming pared 4 bases from V and 5 bases from J, leaving 14 bases between. CDR1 is MGHRA, CDR2 YSYEKL, per germline. CDR3 protein: CASSRHAEQTEAFF. For the CDR3, the DNA is TGCGCCAGCAGCCGCCATGCAGAACAGACTGAAGCTTTCTTT.

This chain connects TRBV5-5 to TRBJ1-5; 7 bases line up with TRBD1. The trim removed 4 bases at V and 4 bases at J, leaving 5 bases unmatched. CDR3 length: 14 residues. Germline V gives CDR1 SGHKS, CDR2 YYEKEE (reference sequence). CDR3 residues: CASSTTTGNQPQHF. The CDR3 region has the DNA TGTGCCAGCAGCACAACGACAGGGAATCAGCCCCAGCATTTT.

The rearrangement uses TRBV25-1 and TRBJ1-2; 7 bases are a match to TRBD1. This CDR3 is 12 amino acids long. V trimming: 8 bases; J trimming: 7 bases; junction bases outside the gene matches: 7. Per the germline V gene, CDR1 is MGHDK and CDR2 is SYGVNS. CDR3 in DNA: TGTGCCAGCGAGGGGACAGTGGGTGGCTACACCTTC. Amino acid sequence: CASEGTVGGYTF.

The V call is TRBV4-2, the J call TRBJ2-1; TRBD1 matches 7 bases. The CDR3 is 15 residues long. Per germline, CDR1 LGHNA and CDR2 YNFKEQ. J lost 5 bases, V lost 4 bases, and 8 bases had no gene match. CDR3: CASSPRDSTDNEQFF. CDR3 in DNA: TGTGCCAGCAGCCCCCGGGACAGTACAGACAATGAGCAGTTCTTC.

The chain employs TRBV18 and TRBJ2-1; D might be TRBD2 (5 bases). CDR1 is KGHSH, CDR2 LQKENI, per germline. Trimming stripped 2 bases from V and 4 bases from J, with 12 bases between. The CDR3 covers 15 residues. CDR3 loop: CASSPSGGLYNEQFF. Here the CDR3 DNA reads TGTGCCAGCTCACCAAGCGGTGGACTTTACAATGAGCAGTTCTTC.

J is TRBJ2-3 and V is TRBV11-2; 8 bases are a match to TRBD2. This CDR3 is 16 amino acids long. Trimming took 2 bases from V and 6 from J; bases not matched to a gene: 10. In germline, CDR1 is SGHAT, CDR2 FQNNGV. CDR3 sequence reads: CASSLSPGLETDTQYF. The CDR3 DNA reads as TGTGCCAGCAGCTTATCCCCGGGACTAGAGACGGATACGCAGTATTTT.

The chain combines TRBV19 with TRBJ1-1; TRBD1 is a possible D gene (5 bases). Per the germline V gene, CDR1 is LNHDA and CDR2 is SQIVND (reference sequence). The CDR3 is 15 residues long. V lost 5 bases and J 3 bases, leaving 16 bases between the germline ends. The CDR3 DNA sequence: TGTGCCAGTAGTCCAAGGACAAATGGGTACACTGAAGCTTTCTTT. Translating gives CASSPRTNGYTEAFF. The full variable domain, with the rest looked up from reference TRBV19 and TRBJ1-1, is DGGITQSPKYLFRKEGQNVTLSCEQNLNHDAMYWYRQDPGQGLRLIYYSQIVNDFQKGDIAEGYSVSREKKESFPLTVTSAQKNPTAFYLCASSPRTNGYTEAFFGQGTRLTVV.

V is TRBV11-3 and J is TRBJ2-3, with 12 bases identical to TRBD2. J gave up 5 bases and V 5 bases, and 8 bases lay outside the gene matches. CDR1 is SGHNT, CDR2 YENEEA, per germline. The CDR3 length is 16 residues. The CDR3 coding sequence is TGTGCCAGCAGCCCCCTGACTAGCGGGAGAGGAGATACGCAGTATTTT. This gives the protein CASSPLTSGRGDTQYF.

In its sample, this clone ranks as medium-sized. The rearrangement links TRBV12-5 to TRBJ2-7, with D perhaps being TRBD1 or TRBD2 (6 bases each). CDR3 length: 14 amino acids. V was shortened by 2 bases and J by 6 bases, with 14 bases between the two germline ends. The germline gives CDR1 LGHNT, CDR2 FRNRAP. The CDR3 DNA is TGTGCTAGTGGTTTGATTCAGGAGGGGGGCGAGCAGTACTTC. Residues: CASGLIQEGGEQYF.